One and the same sample provided the 5 T cell receptor beta chains below, sequenced in a study of cytomegalovirus exposure and HLA in healthy donors. PCR primers comprised 60 Vbeta and 13 Jbeta primers. Clones were sequenced by immunoSEQ multiplex PCR, and TCRdb holds only the in-frame ones, with some missing. The data show nearly 200,000 clones, more than 75% seen once. Sequencing was carried out using PBMCs. The receptors originated from a male donor in good health and CMV-seropositive.

This clone turned up a few times. The chain is built from TRBV7-9 and TRBJ2-7, with TRBD2 matching 9 bases. CDR1 and CDR2 (germline): SEHNR, FQNEAQ (reference sequence). V dropped 3 bases and J dropped 5; count of bases not matched to a gene: 2. The CDR3 extends over 13 amino acids. CDR3 region: CASSFSGRNEQYF. CDR3 nucleotides: TGTGCCAGCAGCTTCAGCGGGAGGAACGAGCAGTACTTC. The whole variable domain, filled in from reference TRBV7-9 and TRBJ2-7, reads DTGVSQNPRHKITKRGQNVTFRCDPISEHNRLYWYRQTLGQGPEFLTYFQNEAQLEKSRLLSDRFSAERPKGSFSTLEIQRTEQGDSAMYLCASSFSGRNEQYFGPGTRLTVT.

The J gene is TRBJ2-7, the V gene TRBV6-5, with unresolved D. From germline, CDR1 is MNHEY and CDR2 SVGAGI. V dropped 5 bases and J dropped 0 bases, with 11 bases sitting between them. There are 14 residues in the CDR3. The CDR3 loop reads CASSGSAVSYEQYF. CDR3 bases: TGTGCCAGCAGTGGTTCCGCGGTCTCCTACGAGCAGTACTTC.

The chain employs TRBV5-6 and TRBJ1-4, with D unclear. CDR1 SGHDT and CDR2 YYEEEE come from the germline V gene. The CDR3 is 15 residues long. Between the trimmed V and J ends, which lost 0 bases and 5 bases, there was a span of 11 bases. The CDR3 is CASSLDPGGNEKLFF. The DNA of the CDR3 is TGTGCCAGCAGCTTGGATCCGGGAGGCAATGAAAAACTGTTTTTT.

The chain joins TRBV18 to TRBJ2-4, with 11 nucleotides matching TRBD2. This CDR3 comprises 18 residues. CDR1 KGHSH and CDR2 LQKENI come from the germline V gene. V lost 3 bases to trimming and J lost 2 bases; unmatched junction nucleotides: 9. The CDR3 spells CASSPVAGGPGTKNIQYF. DNA of the CDR3: TGTGCCAGCTCACCGGTAGCGGGAGGGCCGGGAACCAAAAACATTCAGTACTTC.

This rearrangement joins TRBV10-3 to TRBJ2-7, with 11 nucleotides matching TRBD2. The trim removed 6 bases at V and 0 bases at J, leaving 7 bases unmatched. This CDR3 comprises 16 residues. CDR1 is ENHRY and CDR2 is SYGVKD in the germline V gene. The CDR3 sequence: CAISPLAGGLSYEQYF. In nucleotides, the CDR3 is TGTGCCATCAGCCCCCTAGCGGGGGGTCTCTCCTACGAGCAGTACTTC.